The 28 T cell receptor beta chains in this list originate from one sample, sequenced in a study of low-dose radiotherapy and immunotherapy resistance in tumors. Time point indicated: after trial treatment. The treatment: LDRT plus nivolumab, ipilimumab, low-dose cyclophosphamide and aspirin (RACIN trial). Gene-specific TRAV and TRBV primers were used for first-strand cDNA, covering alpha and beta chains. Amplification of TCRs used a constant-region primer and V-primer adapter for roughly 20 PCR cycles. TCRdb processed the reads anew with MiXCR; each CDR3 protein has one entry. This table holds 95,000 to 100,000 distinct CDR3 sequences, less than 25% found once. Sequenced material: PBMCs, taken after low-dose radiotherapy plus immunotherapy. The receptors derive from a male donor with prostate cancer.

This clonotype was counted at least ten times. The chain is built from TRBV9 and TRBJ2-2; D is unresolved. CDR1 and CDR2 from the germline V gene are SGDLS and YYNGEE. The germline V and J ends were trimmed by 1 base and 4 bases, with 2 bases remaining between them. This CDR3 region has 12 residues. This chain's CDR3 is CASSVRTGELFF. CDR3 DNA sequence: TGTGCCAGCAGCGTACGCACCGGGGAGCTGTTTTTT.

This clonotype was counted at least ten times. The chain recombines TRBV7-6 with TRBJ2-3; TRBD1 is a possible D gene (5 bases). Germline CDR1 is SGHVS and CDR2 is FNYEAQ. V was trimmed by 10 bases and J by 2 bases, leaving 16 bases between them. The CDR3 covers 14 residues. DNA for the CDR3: TGTGCCATTCCACTTCCAGGGAACACAGATACGCAGTATTTT. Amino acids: CAIPLPGNTDTQYF.

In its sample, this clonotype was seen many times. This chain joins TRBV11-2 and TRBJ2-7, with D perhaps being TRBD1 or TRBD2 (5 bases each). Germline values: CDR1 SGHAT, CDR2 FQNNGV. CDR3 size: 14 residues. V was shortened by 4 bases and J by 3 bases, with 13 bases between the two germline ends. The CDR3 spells CASSSTGTGYEQYF. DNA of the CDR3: TGTGCCAGCAGCTCGACGGGGACGGGCTACGAGCAGTACTTC.

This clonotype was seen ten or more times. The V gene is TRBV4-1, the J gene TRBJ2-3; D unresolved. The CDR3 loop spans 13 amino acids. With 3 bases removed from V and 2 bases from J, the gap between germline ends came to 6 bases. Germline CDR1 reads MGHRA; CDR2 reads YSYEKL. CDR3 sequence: CASSQDSTDTQYF. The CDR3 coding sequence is TGCGCCAGCAGCCAGGATTCCACAGATACGCAGTATTTT.

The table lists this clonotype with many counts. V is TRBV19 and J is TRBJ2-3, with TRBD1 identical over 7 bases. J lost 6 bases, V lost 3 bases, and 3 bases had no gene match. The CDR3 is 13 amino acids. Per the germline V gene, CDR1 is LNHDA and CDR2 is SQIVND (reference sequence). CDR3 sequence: CASSMQGEDTQYF. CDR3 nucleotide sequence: TGTGCCAGTAGTATGCAGGGGGAGGATACGCAGTATTTT.

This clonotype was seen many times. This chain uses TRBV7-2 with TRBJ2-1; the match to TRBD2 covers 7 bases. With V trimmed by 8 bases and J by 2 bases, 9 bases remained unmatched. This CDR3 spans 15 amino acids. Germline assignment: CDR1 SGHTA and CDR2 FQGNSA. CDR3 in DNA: TGTGCCAGCCGACAACGTGGGGGGGCCTACAATGAGCAGTTCTTC. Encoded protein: CASRQRGGAYNEQFF.

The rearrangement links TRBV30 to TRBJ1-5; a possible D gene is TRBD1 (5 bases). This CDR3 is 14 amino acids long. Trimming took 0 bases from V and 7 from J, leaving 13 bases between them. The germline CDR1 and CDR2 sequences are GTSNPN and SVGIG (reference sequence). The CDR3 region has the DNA TGTGCCTGGAGTGTATCAGGGCTTGGCCAGCCCCAGCATTTT. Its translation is CAWSVSGLGQPQHF.

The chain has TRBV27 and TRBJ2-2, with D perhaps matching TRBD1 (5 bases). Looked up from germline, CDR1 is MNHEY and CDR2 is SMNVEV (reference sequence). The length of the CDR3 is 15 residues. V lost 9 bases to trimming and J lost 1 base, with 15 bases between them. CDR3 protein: CARASQTENTGELFF. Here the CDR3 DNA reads TGTGCCAGAGCGTCGCAGACAGAGAACACCGGGGAGCTGTTTTTT.

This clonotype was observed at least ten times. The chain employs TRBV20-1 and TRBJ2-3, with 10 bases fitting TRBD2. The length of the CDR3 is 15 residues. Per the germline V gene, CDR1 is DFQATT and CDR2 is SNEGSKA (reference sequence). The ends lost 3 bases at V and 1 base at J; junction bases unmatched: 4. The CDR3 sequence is CSARATSGGTDTQYF. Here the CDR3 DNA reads TGCAGTGCTAGGGCCACTAGCGGGGGCACAGATACGCAGTATTTT.

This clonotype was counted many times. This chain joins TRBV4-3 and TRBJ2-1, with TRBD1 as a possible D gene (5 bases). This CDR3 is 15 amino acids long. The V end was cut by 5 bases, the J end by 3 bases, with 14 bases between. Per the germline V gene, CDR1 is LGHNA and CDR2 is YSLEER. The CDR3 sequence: CASSWGEGVYNEQFF. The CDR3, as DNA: TGCGCCAGCAGCTGGGGCGAAGGGGTCTACAATGAGCAGTTCTTC.

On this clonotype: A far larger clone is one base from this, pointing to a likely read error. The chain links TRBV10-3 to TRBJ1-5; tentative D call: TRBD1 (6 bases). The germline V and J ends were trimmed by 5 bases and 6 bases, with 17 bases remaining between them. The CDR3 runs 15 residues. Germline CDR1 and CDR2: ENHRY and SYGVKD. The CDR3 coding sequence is TGTGCCATCAGTTTACGGGGGGGGGGGCTTCAGCCCCAGCATTTT. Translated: CAISLRGGGLQPQHF.

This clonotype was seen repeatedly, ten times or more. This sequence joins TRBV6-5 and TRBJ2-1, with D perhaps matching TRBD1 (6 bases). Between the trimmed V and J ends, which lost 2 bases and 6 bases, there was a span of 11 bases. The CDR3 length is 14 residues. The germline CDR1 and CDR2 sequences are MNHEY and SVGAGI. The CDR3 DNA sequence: TGTGCCAGCAGTTACGGGGGCGGTGGCAATGAGCAGTTCTTC. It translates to CASSYGGGGNEQFF.

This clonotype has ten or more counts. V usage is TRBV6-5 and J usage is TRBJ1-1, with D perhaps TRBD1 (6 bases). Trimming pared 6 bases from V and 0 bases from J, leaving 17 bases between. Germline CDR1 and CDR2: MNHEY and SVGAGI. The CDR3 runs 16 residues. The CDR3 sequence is CASRMDSRGMNTEAFF. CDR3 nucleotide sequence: TGTGCCAGCAGGATGGACAGTCGCGGGATGAACACTGAAGCTTTCTTT.

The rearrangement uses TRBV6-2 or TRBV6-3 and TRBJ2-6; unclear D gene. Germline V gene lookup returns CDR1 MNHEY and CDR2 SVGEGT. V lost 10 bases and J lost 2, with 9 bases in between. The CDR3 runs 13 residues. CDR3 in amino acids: CATTIPGANVLTF. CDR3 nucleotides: TGTGCCACTACCATTCCTGGGGCCAACGTCCTGACTTTC.

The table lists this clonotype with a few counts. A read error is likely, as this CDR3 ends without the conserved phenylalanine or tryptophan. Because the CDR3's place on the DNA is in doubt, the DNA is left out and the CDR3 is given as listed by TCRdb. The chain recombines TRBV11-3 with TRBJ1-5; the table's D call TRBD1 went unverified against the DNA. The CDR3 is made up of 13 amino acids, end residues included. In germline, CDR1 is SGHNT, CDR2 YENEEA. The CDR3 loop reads CASSLGQGVSPSI.

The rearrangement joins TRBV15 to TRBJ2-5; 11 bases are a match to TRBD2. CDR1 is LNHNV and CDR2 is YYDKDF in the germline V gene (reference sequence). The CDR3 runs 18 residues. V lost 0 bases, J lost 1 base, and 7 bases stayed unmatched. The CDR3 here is CATSRDLTSGRLQETQYF. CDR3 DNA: TGTGCCACCAGCAGAGATCTAACTAGCGGGAGACTCCAAGAGACCCAGTACTTC.

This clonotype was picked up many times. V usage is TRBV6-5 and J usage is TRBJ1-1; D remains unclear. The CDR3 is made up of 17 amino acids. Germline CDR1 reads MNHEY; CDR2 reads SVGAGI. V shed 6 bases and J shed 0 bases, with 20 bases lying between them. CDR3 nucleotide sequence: TGTGCCAGCAGCCGAGGACCCGAGGAAATAGTGAACACTGAAGCTTTCTTT. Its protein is CASSRGPEEIVNTEAFF.

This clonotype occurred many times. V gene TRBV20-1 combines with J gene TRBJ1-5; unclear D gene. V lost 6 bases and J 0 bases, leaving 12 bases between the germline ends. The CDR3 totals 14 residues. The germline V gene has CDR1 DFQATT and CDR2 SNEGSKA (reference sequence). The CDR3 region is CSAGRRGSNQPQHF. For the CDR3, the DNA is TGCAGTGCCGGCAGGCGAGGTAGCAATCAGCCCCAGCATTTT.

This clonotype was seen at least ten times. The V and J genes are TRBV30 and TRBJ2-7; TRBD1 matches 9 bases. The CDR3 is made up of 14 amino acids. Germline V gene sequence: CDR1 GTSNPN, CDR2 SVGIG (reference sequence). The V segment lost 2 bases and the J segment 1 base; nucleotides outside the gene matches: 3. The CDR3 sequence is CAWSSGTGSYEQYF. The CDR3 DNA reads TGTGCCTGGAGTTCCGGGACAGGGTCCTACGAGCAGTACTTC.

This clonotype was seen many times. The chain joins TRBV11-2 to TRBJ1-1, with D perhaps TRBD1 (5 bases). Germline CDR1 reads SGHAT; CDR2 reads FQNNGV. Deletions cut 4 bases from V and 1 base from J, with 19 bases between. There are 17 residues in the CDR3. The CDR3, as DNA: TGTGCCAGCAGCTACCCCGGACGGGGACGACCGAACACTGAAGCTTTCTTT. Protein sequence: CASSYPGRGRPNTEAFF. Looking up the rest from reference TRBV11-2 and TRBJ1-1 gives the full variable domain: EAGVAQSPRYKIIEKRQSVAFWCNPISGHATLYWYQQILGQGPKLLIQFQNNGVVDDSQLPKDRFSAERLKGVDSTLKIQPAKLEDSAVYLCASSYPGRGRPNTEAFFGQGTRLTVV.

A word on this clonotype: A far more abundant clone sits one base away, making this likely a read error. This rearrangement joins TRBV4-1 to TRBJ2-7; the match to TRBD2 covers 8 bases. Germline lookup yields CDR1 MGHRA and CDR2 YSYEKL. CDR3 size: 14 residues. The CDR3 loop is CASGGLELWNEQYF. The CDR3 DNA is TGTGCCAGCGGGGGACTAGAACTCTGGAATGAGCAGTACTTC.

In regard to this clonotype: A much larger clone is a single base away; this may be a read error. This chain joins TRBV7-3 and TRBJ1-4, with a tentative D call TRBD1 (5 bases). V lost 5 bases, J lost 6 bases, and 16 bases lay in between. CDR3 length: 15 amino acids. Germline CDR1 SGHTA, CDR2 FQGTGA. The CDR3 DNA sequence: TGTGCCAGCAGCCCGGGGGGGAGAGATGATGAAAAACTGTTTTTT. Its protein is CASSPGGRDDEKLFF.

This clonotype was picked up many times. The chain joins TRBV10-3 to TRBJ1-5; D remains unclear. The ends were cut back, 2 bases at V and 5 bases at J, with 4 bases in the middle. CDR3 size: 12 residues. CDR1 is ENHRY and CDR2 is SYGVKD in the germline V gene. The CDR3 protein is CAISEGDQPQHF. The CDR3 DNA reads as TGTGCCATCAGTGAGGGGGATCAGCCCCAGCATTTT.

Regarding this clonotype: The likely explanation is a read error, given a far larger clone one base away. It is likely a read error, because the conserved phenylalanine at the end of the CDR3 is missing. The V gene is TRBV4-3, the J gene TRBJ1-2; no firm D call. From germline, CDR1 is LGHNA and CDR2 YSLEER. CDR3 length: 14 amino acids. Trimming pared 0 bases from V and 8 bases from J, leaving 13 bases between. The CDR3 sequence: CASSQDQRVRGYTS. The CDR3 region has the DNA TGCGCCAGCAGCCAAGACCAGAGGGTCCGGGGCTACACCTCC.

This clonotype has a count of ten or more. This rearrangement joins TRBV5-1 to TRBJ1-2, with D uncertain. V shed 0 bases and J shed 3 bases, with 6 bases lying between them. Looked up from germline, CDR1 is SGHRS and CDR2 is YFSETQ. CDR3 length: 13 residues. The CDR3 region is CASSLVGDYGYTF. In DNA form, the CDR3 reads TGCGCCAGCAGCTTGGTTGGAGACTATGGCTACACCTTC.

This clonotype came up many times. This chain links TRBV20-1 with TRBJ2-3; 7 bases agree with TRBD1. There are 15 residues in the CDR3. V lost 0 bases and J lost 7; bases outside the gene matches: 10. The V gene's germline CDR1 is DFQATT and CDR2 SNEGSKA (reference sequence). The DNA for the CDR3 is TGCAGTGCTAGAGATCGTCGGACAGGAGATTATACGCAGTATTTT. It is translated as CSARDRRTGDYTQYF.

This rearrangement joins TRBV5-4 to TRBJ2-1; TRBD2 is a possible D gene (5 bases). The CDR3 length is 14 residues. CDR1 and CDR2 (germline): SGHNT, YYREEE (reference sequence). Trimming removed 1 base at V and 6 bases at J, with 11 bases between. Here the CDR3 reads CASSLSGVSNEQFF. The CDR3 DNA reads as TGTGCCAGCAGCTTGTCCGGGGTCTCCAATGAGCAGTTCTTC.

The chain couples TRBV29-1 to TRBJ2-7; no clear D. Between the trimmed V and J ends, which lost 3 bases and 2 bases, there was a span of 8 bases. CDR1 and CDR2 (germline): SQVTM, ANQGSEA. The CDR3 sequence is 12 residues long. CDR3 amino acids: CSVEVRTYEQYF. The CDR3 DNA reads TGCAGCGTTGAGGTCCGAACCTACGAGCAGTACTTC.